Sequencing of this TCR beta chain was carried out in a study of cytomegalovirus exposure and HLA in healthy donors. Study-level information: Samples from HLA-typed donors yielded 65 million to 90 million unique TCRs in an early data release. General study points: Among the sequence variants, a highly shared cluster was likely an artifact of sequencing. Presence/absence analyses took donor sequencing depth as roughly uniform. An analysis done earlier found most TCR beta V segments productive about 87% or about 30% of the time.

This CDR3 comprises 15 residues. Germline-derived CDR1 and CDR2 are SEHNR and FQNEAQ (reference sequence). Germline trimming cut 5 bases from V and 9 bases from J; bases unmatched to any gene: 12. About this clone: Antigen: not known.

The PCR employed 60 Vbeta primers together with 13 Jbeta primers. The assay was immunoSEQ multiplex PCR, and TCRdb's table has in-frame clones only and misses some. The repertoire includes some 150,000 clones, around 80% of them detected once, and 1.2% sits in the top ten. V and J are TRBV7-9 and TRBJ1-5, with TRBD1 matching over 8 bases. The sample was PBMCs. The TCR comes from a female donor in good health and CMV-seronegative. CDR3 nucleotides: TGTGCCAGCAGCCCCTATGGACAGGGCTATTGGCCCCAGCATTTT. It yields the protein CASSPYGQGYWPQHF.